Following are 18 T cell receptor beta chains from one sample sequenced in a study of blood T cell repertoires in COVID-19. TCRdb's copy holds only in-frame clones and misses some; the assay was immunoSEQ multiplex PCR. This table holds a few hundred thousand clones, approximately 90% found once. The specimen sequenced was PBMCs or T cells enriched from blood (not recorded which). These receptors were collected from a man aged 25-45 years who had recovered from COVID-19.

This chain uses TRBV19 with TRBJ2-7; 8 nucleotides agree with TRBD2. Germline V gene lookup returns CDR1 LNHDA and CDR2 SQIVND (reference sequence). V shed 5 bases and J 3 bases; nucleotides not matched to a gene: 3. The CDR3 runs to 13 residues. DNA of the CDR3: TGTGCCAGTAGTTTGAGCGGGAGCTACGAGCAGTACTTC. This codes for CASSLSGSYEQYF.

J is TRBJ1-6 and V is TRBV4-1, with 7 positions matching TRBD1. The CDR3 is 16 residues long. Germline V gene data show CDR1 as MGHRA and CDR2 as YSYEKL. V lost 3 bases and J lost 9; bases outside the gene matches: 11. CDR3 in amino acids: CASSHIGQDKLSPLHF. In nucleotides, the CDR3 is TGCGCCAGCAGCCACATAGGACAGGACAAGCTTTCACCCCTCCACTTT.

V and J are TRBV19 and TRBJ2-4; possible D gene TRBD1, 6 bases. This CDR3 has 13 amino acids. Germline CDR1 LNHDA, CDR2 SQIVND (reference sequence). V was trimmed by 4 bases and J by 6 bases, leaving 10 bases between them. The CDR3 region is CASSTGVGNIQYF. The CDR3 DNA is TGTGCCAGTAGTACAGGGGTAGGAAACATTCAGTACTTC.

The J gene is TRBJ2-5, the V gene TRBV5-1, with 9 nucleotides matching TRBD1. Germline V lookup: CDR1 SGHRS, CDR2 YFSETQ. The CDR3 totals 16 residues. V gave up 4 bases and J gave up 5 bases; unmatched junction bases: 12. This CDR3 is CASSLNRGRGGETQYF. CDR3 in DNA: TGCGCCAGCAGCCTTAACAGGGGGCGAGGAGGCGAGACCCAGTACTTC.

The chain links TRBV6-5 to TRBJ2-5, with D perhaps matching TRBD2 (5 bases). Deletions cut 3 bases from V and 2 bases from J, with 10 bases between. Germline CDR1 MNHEY, CDR2 SVGAGI. This CDR3 comprises 14 residues. The CDR3 reads CASSYMTGQETQYF. The CDR3 DNA reads TGTGCCAGCAGTTATATGACGGGACAAGAGACCCAGTACTTC.

The gene calls are TRBV19 and TRBJ2-1; 7 bases are shared with TRBD1. The ends lost 6 bases at V and 6 bases at J; junction bases unmatched: 17. The CDR3 is 17 residues long. The germline V gene has CDR1 LNHDA and CDR2 SQIVND (reference sequence). The CDR3 here is CASRGDSRMGFFNEQFF. For the CDR3, the DNA is TGTGCCAGTAGGGGGGACAGTAGAATGGGGTTTTTCAATGAGCAGTTCTTC.

The rearrangement uses TRBV5-1 and TRBJ2-7; 9 bases are a match to TRBD1. CDR1 and CDR2 from the germline V gene are SGHRS and YFSETQ. CDR3 length: 15 amino acids. With 2 bases clipped from V and 2 bases from J, the junction kept 5 bases outside the gene matches. CDR3 region: CASSLRTGATYEQYF. The CDR3 coding sequence is TGCGCCAGCAGCTTACGGACAGGGGCGACCTACGAGCAGTACTTC.

The rearrangement joins TRBV10-1 to TRBJ2-5, with D possibly matching TRBD2 (6 bases). Trimming stripped 0 bases from V and 0 bases from J, with 17 bases between. The germline V gene has CDR1 WNHNN and CDR2 SYGVQD (reference sequence). The CDR3 has 18 amino acids. The CDR3 region has the DNA TGCGCCAGCAGTGAGTCGTGGAGGGACGGAAGAAACCAAGAGACCCAGTACTTC. Its translation: CASSESWRDGRNQETQYF.

V and J are TRBV6-5 and TRBJ2-3, with D perhaps TRBD1 (6 bases). V lost 8 bases and J lost 6, with 18 bases in between. Germline V gene data show CDR1 as MNHEY and CDR2 as SVGAGI. The CDR3 totals 14 residues. The CDR3 protein is CASGVRGPEDTQYF. The CDR3 nucleotides read TGTGCCAGCGGAGTCAGGGGCCCTGAGGATACGCAGTATTTT.

The V gene is TRBV9, the J gene TRBJ2-1; 7 nucleotides match TRBD2. The germline V gene encodes CDR1 SGDLS and CDR2 YYNGEE. The CDR3 runs 16 residues. V gave up 5 bases and J gave up 4 bases; unmatched junction bases: 12. CDR3 DNA sequence: TGTGCCAGCAGTAACCGAGGGCGGGGGTCTTACAATGAGCAGTTCTTC. It yields the protein CASSNRGRGSYNEQFF.

The chain combines TRBV7-9 with TRBJ1-2; D is possibly TRBD1 (5 bases). The germline gives CDR1 SEHNR, CDR2 FQNEAQ (reference sequence). Trimming left V 10 bases short and J 8 bases short, with 17 bases between. The CDR3 runs to 12 residues. In DNA, the CDR3 is TGTGCCATACAGGAAGGGGTCGAAGGCTACACCTTC. The encoded protein is CAIQEGVEGYTF.

This clone was seen only once. V is TRBV9 and J is TRBJ1-2, with TRBD1 identical over 8 bases. CDR3 length equals 15 residues. Germline values: CDR1 SGDLS, CDR2 YYNGEE. Trimming at V came to 0 bases and at J to 2 bases, leaving 3 bases not matched to a gene. The CDR3, as DNA: TGTGCCAGCAGCGTAGGTGGACAGGGAAACTATGGCTACACCTTC. Its protein product is CASSVGGQGNYGYTF.

This clone was seen only once. The CDR3 nucleotides are TGCAGCGGCAAAAGACTACAGGGGCCAGATACGCAGTATTTT. This encodes CSGKRLQGPDTQYF. The gene calls are TRBV29-1 and TRBJ2-3, with 7 positions matching TRBD1. Germline CDR1 SQVTM, CDR2 ANQGSEA. The junction had 11 bases not matched to a gene; V was cut back by 7 bases and J by 4 bases. This CDR3 spans 14 amino acids.

V usage is TRBV19 and J usage is TRBJ1-3; D not certain. The V end was cut by 5 bases, the J end by 3 bases, with 8 bases between. The CDR3 is 13 residues long. Germline V gene lookup returns CDR1 LNHDA and CDR2 SQIVND (reference sequence). The CDR3 loop reads CASSDTYGNTIYF. CDR3 nucleotides: TGTGCCAGTAGTGACACCTATGGAAACACCATATATTTT.

This clone was observed once. The chain joins TRBV7-2 to TRBJ2-1; 7 bases fit TRBD2. The germline CDR1 and CDR2 sequences are SGHTA and FQGNSA. V lost 5 bases, J lost 9 bases, and 25 bases stayed unmatched. The CDR3 contains 19 residues. CDR3 residues: CASSGRGAVREFPSGEQFF. For the CDR3, the DNA is TGTGCCAGCAGCGGGAGGGGCGCCGTGCGGGAGTTTCCCTCGGGTGAGCAGTTCTTC.

This chain joins TRBV5-1 and TRBJ1-1; 9 nucleotides match TRBD1. With V trimmed by 4 bases and J by 1 base, 5 bases remained unmatched. Germline CDR1 and CDR2: SGHRS and YFSETQ. The CDR3 totals 15 residues. CDR3 nucleotides: TGCGCCAGCAGCCTGGGGACAGGGCGGAACACTGAAGCTTTCTTT. Residues: CASSLGTGRNTEAFF.

The V call is TRBV27, the J call TRBJ2-1; D might be TRBD2 (6 bases). Trimming cost V 5 bases and J 2 bases, with 10 bases left between them. The CDR3 is made up of 14 amino acids. Germline lookup yields CDR1 MNHEY and CDR2 SMNVEV (reference sequence). The CDR3 sequence: CASSVSSAYNEQFF. CDR3 sequence (DNA): TGTGCCAGCAGTGTGTCTAGCGCCTACAATGAGCAGTTCTTC.

The gene calls are TRBV14 and TRBJ1-2; D gene ambiguous. Germline assignment: CDR1 SGHDN and CDR2 FVKESK. Trimming removed 4 bases from V and 3 bases from J, with 9 bases in between. CDR3 length: 13 residues. The CDR3 sequence: CASSPGLYYGYTF. CDR3 bases: TGTGCCAGCAGCCCCGGACTCTACTATGGCTACACCTTC.